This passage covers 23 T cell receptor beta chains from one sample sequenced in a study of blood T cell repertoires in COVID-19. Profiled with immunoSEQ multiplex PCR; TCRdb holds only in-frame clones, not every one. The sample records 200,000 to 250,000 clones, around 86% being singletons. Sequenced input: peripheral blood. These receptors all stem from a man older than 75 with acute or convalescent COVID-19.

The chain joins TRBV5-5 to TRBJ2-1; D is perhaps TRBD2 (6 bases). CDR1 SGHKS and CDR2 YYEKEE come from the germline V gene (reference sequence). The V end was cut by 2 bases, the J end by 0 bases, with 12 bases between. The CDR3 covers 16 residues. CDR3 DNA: TGTGCCAGCAGCTTCCAGCGGGCGAGCTCCTACAATGAGCAGTTCTTC. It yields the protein CASSFQRASSYNEQFF.

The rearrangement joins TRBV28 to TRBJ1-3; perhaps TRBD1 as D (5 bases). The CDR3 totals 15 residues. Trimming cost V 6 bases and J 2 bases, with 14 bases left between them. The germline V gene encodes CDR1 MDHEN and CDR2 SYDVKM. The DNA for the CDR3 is TGTGCCAGCAGCCCCGTTGAAGGGGCTGGAAACACCATATATTTT. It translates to CASSPVEGAGNTIYF.

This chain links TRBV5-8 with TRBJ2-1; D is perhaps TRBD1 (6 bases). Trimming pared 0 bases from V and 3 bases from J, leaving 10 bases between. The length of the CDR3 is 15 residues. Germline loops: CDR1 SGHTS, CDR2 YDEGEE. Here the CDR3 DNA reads TGTGCCAGCAGCTTGGGGACAGCCTTCTACAATGAGCAGTTCTTC. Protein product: CASSLGTAFYNEQFF.

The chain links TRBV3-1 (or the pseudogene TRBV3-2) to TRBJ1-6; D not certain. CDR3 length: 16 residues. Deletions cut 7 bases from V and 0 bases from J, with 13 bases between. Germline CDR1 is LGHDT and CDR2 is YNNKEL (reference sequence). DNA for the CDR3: TGTGCCAGCACCAGGTCGATCAGCTCCTATAATTCACCCCTCCACTTT. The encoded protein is CASTRSISSYNSPLHF.

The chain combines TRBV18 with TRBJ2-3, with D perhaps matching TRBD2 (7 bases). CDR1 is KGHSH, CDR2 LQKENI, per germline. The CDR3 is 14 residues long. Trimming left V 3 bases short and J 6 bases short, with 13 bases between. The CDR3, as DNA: TGTGCCAGCTCACCCAACGGCGGGGGCGATACGCAGTATTTT. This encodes CASSPNGGGDTQYF.

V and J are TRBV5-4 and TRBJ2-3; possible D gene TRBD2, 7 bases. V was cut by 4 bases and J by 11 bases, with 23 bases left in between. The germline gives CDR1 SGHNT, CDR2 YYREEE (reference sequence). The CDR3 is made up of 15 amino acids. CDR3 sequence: CASSPGGSTGVLQYF. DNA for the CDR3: TGTGCCAGCAGCCCGGGGGGCAGCACGGGTGTGTTGCAGTATTTT.

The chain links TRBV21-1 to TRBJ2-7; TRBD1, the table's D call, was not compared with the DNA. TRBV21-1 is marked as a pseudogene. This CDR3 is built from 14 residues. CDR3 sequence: CASSKPGAWYEQYF. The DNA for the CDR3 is TGTGCCAGCAGCAAACCAGGGGCATGGTACGAGCAGTACTTC.

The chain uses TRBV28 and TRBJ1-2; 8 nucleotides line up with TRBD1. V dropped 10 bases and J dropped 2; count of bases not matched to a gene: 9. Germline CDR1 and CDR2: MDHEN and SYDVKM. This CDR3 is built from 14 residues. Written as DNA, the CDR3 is TGTGCCACCGCATTGGACAGGGTCAACTATGGCTACACCTTC. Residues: CATALDRVNYGYTF.

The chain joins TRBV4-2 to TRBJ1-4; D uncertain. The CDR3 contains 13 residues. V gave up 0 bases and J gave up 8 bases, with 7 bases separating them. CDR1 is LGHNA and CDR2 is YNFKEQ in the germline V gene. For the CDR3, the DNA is TGTGCCAGCAGCCAAGACGCGGGCGAAAAACTGTTTTTT. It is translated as CASSQDAGEKLFF.

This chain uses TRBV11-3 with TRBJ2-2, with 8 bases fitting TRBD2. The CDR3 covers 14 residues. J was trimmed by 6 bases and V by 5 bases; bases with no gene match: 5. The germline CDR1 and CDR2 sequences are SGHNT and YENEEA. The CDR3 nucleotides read TGTGCCAGCAGCCGGGGGGGAGTGGCCGGGGAGCTGTTTTTT. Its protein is CASSRGGVAGELFF.

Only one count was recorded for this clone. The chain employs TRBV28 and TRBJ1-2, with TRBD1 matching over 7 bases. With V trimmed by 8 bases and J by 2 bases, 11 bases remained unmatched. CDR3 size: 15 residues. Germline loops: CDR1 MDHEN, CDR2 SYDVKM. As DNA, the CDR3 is TGTGCCAGCTTCAAAGGGGGCCGGGGGAACTATGGCTACACCTTC. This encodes CASFKGGRGNYGYTF.

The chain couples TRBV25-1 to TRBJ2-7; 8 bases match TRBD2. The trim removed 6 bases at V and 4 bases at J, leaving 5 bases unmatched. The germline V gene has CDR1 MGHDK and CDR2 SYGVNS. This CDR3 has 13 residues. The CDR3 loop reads CASRSGGSYEQYF. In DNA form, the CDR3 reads TGTGCCAGCAGAAGCGGGGGAAGTTACGAGCAGTACTTC.

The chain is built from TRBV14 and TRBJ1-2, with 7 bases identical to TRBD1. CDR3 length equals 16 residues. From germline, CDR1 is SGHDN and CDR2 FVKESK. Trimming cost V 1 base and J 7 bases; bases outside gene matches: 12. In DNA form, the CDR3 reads TGTGCCAGCAGCCAAGTCCTGAGGGGGCGAATTGGTGGCTACACCTTC. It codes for CASSQVLRGRIGGYTF.

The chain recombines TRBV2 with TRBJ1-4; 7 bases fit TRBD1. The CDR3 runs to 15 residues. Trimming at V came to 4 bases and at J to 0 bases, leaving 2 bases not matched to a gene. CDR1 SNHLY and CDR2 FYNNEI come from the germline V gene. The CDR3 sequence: CASSAQGATNEKLFF. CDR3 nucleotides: TGTGCCAGCAGTGCCCAGGGGGCAACTAATGAAAAACTGTTTTTT.

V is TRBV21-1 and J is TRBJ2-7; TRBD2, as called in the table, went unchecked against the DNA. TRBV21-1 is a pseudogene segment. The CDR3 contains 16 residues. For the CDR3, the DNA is TGTGCCAGCAGCACTCGACGGACTAGCGGGAAATACGAGCAGTACTTC. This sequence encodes CASSTRRTSGKYEQYF.

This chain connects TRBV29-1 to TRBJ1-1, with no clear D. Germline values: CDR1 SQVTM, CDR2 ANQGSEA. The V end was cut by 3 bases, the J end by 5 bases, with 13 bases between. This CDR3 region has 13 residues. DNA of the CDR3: TGCAGCGTTGAGGATGGGCGGGGAACTGAAGCTTTCTTT. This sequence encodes CSVEDGRGTEAFF.

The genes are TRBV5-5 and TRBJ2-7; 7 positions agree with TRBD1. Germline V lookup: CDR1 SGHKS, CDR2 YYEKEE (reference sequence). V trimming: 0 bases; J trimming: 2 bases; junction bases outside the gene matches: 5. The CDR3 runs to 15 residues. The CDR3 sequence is CASSLAEGATYEQYF. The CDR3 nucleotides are TGTGCCAGCAGCTTGGCAGAGGGGGCAACCTACGAGCAGTACTTC.

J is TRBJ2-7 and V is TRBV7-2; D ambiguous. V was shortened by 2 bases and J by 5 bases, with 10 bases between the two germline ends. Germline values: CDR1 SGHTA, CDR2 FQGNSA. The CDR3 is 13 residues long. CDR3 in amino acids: CASSLNRGNEQYF. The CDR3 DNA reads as TGTGCCAGCAGCTTAAATCGAGGAAACGAGCAGTACTTC.

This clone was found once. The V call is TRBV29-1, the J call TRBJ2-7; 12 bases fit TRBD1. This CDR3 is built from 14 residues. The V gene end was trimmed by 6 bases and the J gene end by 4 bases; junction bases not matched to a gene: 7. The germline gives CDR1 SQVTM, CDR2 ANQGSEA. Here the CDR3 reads CSVWGQGAGYEQYF. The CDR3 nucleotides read TGCAGCGTATGGGGACAGGGGGCGGGATACGAGCAGTACTTC.

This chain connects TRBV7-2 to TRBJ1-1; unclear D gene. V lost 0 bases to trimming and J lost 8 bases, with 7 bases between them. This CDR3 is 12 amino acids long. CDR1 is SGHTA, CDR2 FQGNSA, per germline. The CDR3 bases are TGTGCCAGCAGCTTAGCGGCGGGCGAAGCTTTCTTT. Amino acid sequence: CASSLAAGEAFF.

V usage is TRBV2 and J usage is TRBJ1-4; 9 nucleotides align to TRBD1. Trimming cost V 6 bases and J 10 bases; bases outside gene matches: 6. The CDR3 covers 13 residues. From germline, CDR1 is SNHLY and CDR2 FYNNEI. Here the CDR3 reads CASRQGASGKLFF. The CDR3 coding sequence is TGTGCCAGCAGACAGGGGGCGTCAGGAAAACTGTTTTTT.

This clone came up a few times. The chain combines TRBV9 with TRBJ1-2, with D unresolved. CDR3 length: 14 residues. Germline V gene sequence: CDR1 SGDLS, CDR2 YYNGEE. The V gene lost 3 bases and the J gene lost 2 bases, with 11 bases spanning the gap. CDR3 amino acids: CASSDPIRNYGYTF. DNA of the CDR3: TGTGCCAGCAGCGACCCGATCAGGAACTATGGCTACACCTTC.

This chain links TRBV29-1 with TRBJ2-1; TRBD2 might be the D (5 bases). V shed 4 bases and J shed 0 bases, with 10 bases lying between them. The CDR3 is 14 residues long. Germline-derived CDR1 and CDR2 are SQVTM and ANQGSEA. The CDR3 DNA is TGCAGCGTTGCGACGAGCGGCTCCTACAATGAGCAGTTCTTC. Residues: CSVATSGSYNEQFF.